The 14 T cell receptor beta chains presented below share a single source sample, sequenced in a study of tumor and adjacent non-tumor tissue in lung cancer. A modified ARM-PCR protocol with three rounds of nested PCR amplified TCRbeta. From the multiplex PCR reads, TCRdb called clonotypes with MiXCR, one entry per CDR3 protein. The sample contains just over 200,000 distinct CDR3 sequences, about 71% of which appear only once. RNA was extracted from bulk tissue without any cell sorting. What was sequenced was lung tumor tissue. The source is a man in his sixties with non-small cell lung cancer.

Note on this clonotype: One base away lies a much larger clone, so this may be a sequencing read error. The gene calls are TRBV6-1 and TRBJ1-2; 8 bases fit TRBD1. Losses at the gene ends were 6 bases for V and 8 bases for J; bases not matched to a gene: 8. Looked up from germline, CDR1 is MNHNS and CDR2 is SASEGT. The CDR3 is 13 amino acids. CDR3 sequence reads: CASRNGQGDGYTF. CDR3 coding DNA: TGTGCCAGCAGGAACGGACAGGGTGACGGCTACACCTTC.

About this clonotype: Compared with germline, one end of the junction differs, possibly owing to a read error. The J gene is TRBJ2-7, the V gene TRBV6-1; 7 positions match TRBD1. Per the germline V gene, CDR1 is MNHNS and CDR2 is SASEGT. The CDR3 spans 14 residues. CDR3 nucleotides: TGTGCCAGCGAGAAGGGGGACAGTACCTACGAGCAGTATTTC. Translation gives CASEKGDSTYEQYF.

This clonotype has ten or more counts. The V call is TRBV28, the J call TRBJ2-7; tentative D call: TRBD2 (6 bases). Germline V gene lookup returns CDR1 MDHEN and CDR2 SYDVKM. V was trimmed by 10 bases and J by 1 base, leaving 14 bases between them. The CDR3 is 13 amino acids. CDR3 DNA sequence: TGTGCCACCCACCTAGGGACTTCCTACGAGCAGTACTTC. Translating it yields CATHLGTSYEQYF. Full variable domain (outside the CDR3, taken from reference TRBV28 and TRBJ2-7): DVKVTQSSRYLVKRTGEKVFLECVQDMDHENMFWYRQDPGLGLRLIYFSYDVKMKEKGDIPEGYSVSREKKERFSLILESASTNQTSMYLCATHLGTSYEQYFGPGTRLTVT.

This clonotype is a singleton in its sample. One end of the junction is discordant with germline, which a read error may explain. The chain employs TRBV11-3 and TRBJ2-1; a weak D match, TRBD1 (6 bases). Germline CDR1 is SGHNT and CDR2 is YENEEA. CDR3 length equals 13 residues. CDR3 coding DNA: TGTGCCAGCAGCCGGACAGCCGACAATGGGCAGTTCTTC. Translated, it gives CASSRTADNGQFF.

In regard to this clonotype: The junction shows a germline mismatch at one end, possibly a read error. This chain connects TRBV4-3 to TRBJ1-1; no clear D. CDR3 length equals 17 residues. Germline-derived CDR1 and CDR2 are LGHNA and YSLEER. This CDR3 is CASSQDFPGSSGTEALF. The CDR3 coding sequence is TGCGCCAGCAGCCAAGACTTTCCGGGCAGTTCGGGCACAGAAGCTTTATTT.

The genes are TRBV5-1 and TRBJ2-7; 10 nucleotides align to TRBD2. V lost 4 bases and J lost 3; bases outside the gene matches: 10. Germline loops: CDR1 SGHRS, CDR2 YFSETQ. CDR3 size: 16 residues. Here the CDR3 DNA reads TGCGCCAGCAGCATAGGACTAGCGGAGGAACTCTACGAGCAGTACTTC. Its translation: CASSIGLAEELYEQYF.

Remarks on this clonotype: Mismatch with germline at one junction end may stem from a read error. The rearrangement joins TRBV5-1 to TRBJ2-3; TRBD1 agrees at 9 bases. CDR1 and CDR2 (germline): SGHRS, YFSETQ. This CDR3 contains 16 residues. CDR3 DNA sequence: TGCGCCAGCAGCTCCGGACAGGGGCCCCTCACAGATACGCACTATTTT. Translated, it gives CASSSGQGPLTDTHYF.

Details on this clonotype: Possible read error: a much larger clone is one base away. This chain connects TRBV6-1 to TRBJ2-7; 8 nucleotides line up with TRBD1. CDR3 length: 14 residues. The V gene's germline CDR1 is MNHNS and CDR2 SASEGT. The CDR3 spells CVSSGRQGPSEQYF. DNA of the CDR3: TGTGTCAGCAGTGGACGACAGGGGCCCTCCGAGCAGTACTTC.

Within the sample, this clonotype is medium-sized. The chain carries TRBV20-1 and TRBJ2-7; TRBD1 is a possible D gene (5 bases). The CDR3 extends over 14 amino acids. V gave up 0 bases and J gave up 3 bases, with 12 bases separating them. Germline V gene lookup returns CDR1 DFQATT and CDR2 SNEGSKA (reference sequence). The CDR3 region is CSARDPSGIYEQYF. CDR3 sequence (DNA): TGCAGTGCTAGAGACCCCTCAGGGATCTACGAGCAGTACTTC.

V gene TRBV11-2 combines with J gene TRBJ1-1; D unclear. The CDR3 is 11 amino acids. V lost 5 bases to trimming and J lost 11 bases, with 12 bases between them. Germline assignment: CDR1 SGHAT and CDR2 FQNNGV. The chain's CDR3 is CASSPVRDAFF. DNA for the CDR3: TGTGCCAGCAGCCCGGTACGAGACGCTTTCTTT.

Worth noting for this clonotype: Given a much more abundant clone one base away, this may be a read error. No conserved phenylalanine or tryptophan ends this CDR3, so it is likely a read error. The rearrangement links TRBV20-1 to TRBJ2-3; no firm D call. The V gene's germline CDR1 is DFQATT and CDR2 SNEGSKA (reference sequence). This CDR3 has 12 residues. Trimming stripped 0 bases from V and 5 bases from J, with 6 bases between. The CDR3 DNA reads as TGCAGTGCTAGAGAAGGTCAAGATACGCAGTATTTG. As protein: CSAREGQDTQYL.

Many counts were recorded for this clonotype. The V and J genes are TRBV20-1 and TRBJ2-3; possible D gene TRBD1, 6 bases. The CDR3 contains 14 residues. V was cut by 6 bases and J by 0 bases, with 13 bases left in between. Germline V CDR1 and CDR2: DFQATT, SNEGSKA (reference sequence). The DNA for the CDR3 is TGCAGTGCGCCCGACAGGAGTAGCACAGATACGCAGTATTTT. This codes for CSAPDRSSTDTQYF.

The J gene is TRBJ1-5, the V gene TRBV6-1; D is perhaps TRBD1 (5 bases). Germline lookup yields CDR1 MNHNS and CDR2 SASEGT. The CDR3 is made up of 14 amino acids. CDR3 coding DNA: TGTGCTAGCTGTGATAGGGGAGCGGGCCAGCCCCAGCATTTT. Translation gives CASCDRGAGQPQHF.

The chain carries TRBV6-6 and TRBJ1-2; TRBD1 agrees at 12 bases. This CDR3 region has 16 residues. With V trimmed by 8 bases and J by 7 bases, 14 bases remained unmatched. CDR1 is MNHNY and CDR2 is SVGAGI in the germline V gene (reference sequence). CDR3: CASGRPTGTGGSGYTF. CDR3 coding DNA: TGTGCCAGCGGGAGACCCACAGGGACAGGGGGCAGTGGCTACACCTTC.